The T cell receptor (beta chain) described here comes from a study of regulatory dendritic cells for organ transplantation. Overall study context: Regulatory dendritic cells came from monocytes given vitamin D3 and IL-10.

This clone showed up just a few times. The antigen remains undetermined. Sorted T cells were CFSE-labeled and cultured 4 to 5 days with allogeneic regulatory or mature dendritic cells at 1:10. Unmatched junction bases numbered 7, after V lost 6 bases and J lost 3 bases. The CDR3 has 15 amino acids. Germline CDR1 SGHVS, CDR2 FNYEAQ. Only in-frame clones appear in the TCRdb table, and some are missing; sequencing was by immunoSEQ multiplex PCR. The table lists about 20,000 clones, 65% to 90% of them singletons. The receptor's source is a human donor in good health. The sequenced sample consisted of naive CD4+ T cells from blood cultured with dendritic cells. Noted subset: CD45RA+ naive T cells. The rearrangement joins TRBV7-6 to TRBJ2-7, with 11 nucleotides matching TRBD2. As DNA, the CDR3 is TGTGCCAGCAGTTCCTTTAGCGGGAGGGACTACGAGCAGTACTTC. It encodes CASSSFSGRDYEQYF.